This record looks at one TCR beta chain sequence and its context. Its specificity is unknown. A much larger clone is a single base away; this may be a read error. CDR3 length equals 13 residues. CDR1 is LNHDA and CDR2 is SQIVND in the germline V gene (reference sequence). V lost 7 bases and J lost 4, with 11 bases in between. This sample was taken from a study of glioma-infiltrating T cells. Amplification of TCR alpha and beta CDR3 regions from RNA used iRepertoire nested multiplex PCR. Input was roughly 100-450 ng of tissue mRNA or PBMC total RNA. Each CDR3 protein gets one entry after TCRdb re-called the multiplex PCR reads with MiXCR. The sample lists 93,000 or so distinct CDR3 sequences, around 29% occurring once. Study-wide points: Tissue-blood divergence was below expectation in non-neoplastic patients, above in gliomas. CDR3 overlap between tissue and blood was very small.

The chain has TRBV19 and TRBJ1-3; no clear D. Sequenced material: glioma tissue, nonneoplastic brain tissue, or PBMCs (not recorded which). The receptor's source is a human donor with low-grade glioma or glioblastoma, undergoing nonglioma brain surgery, or in good health (not recorded which). The CDR3 DNA follows: TGTGCCAGTACCGTCGTTCACGGAAACACCATATATTTT. Protein: CASTVVHGNTIYF.